The 16 T cell receptor beta chains below come from one sample, sequenced in a study of T-cell memory formation after mild COVID-19. TCRdb independently ran MiXCR on the 5' RACE reads; one entry per CDR3 protein. The sample contains approximately 340,000 distinct CDR3 sequences, 15% to 20% of which appear only once. Sequenced input: PBMCs or a T cell subset sorted from them (not recorded which). Receptor source: a man aged 18 to 30 who had mild COVID-19 (a few samples of this study predate the infection). Cell type and time point are not known.

This clonotype was observed a handful of times. This chain uses TRBV10-2 with TRBJ2-7; unclear D gene. With 2 bases removed from V and 2 bases from J, the gap between germline ends came to 10 bases. Germline-derived CDR1 and CDR2 are WSHSY and SAAADI. CDR3 length: 14 amino acids. The DNA of the CDR3 is TGCGCCAGCAGTGAGGTTTTCGAAACCTACGAGCAGTACTTC. Translation: CASSEVFETYEQYF.

The chain recombines TRBV2 with TRBJ2-7; D may be TRBD2 (6 bases). CDR1 and CDR2 from the germline V gene are SNHLY and FYNNEI. The CDR3 consists of 10 residues. V dropped 8 bases and J dropped 4 bases, with 6 bases sitting between them. CDR3 region: CASGGYEQYV. In nucleotides, the CDR3 is TGTGCCAGCGGGGGGTACGAGCAGTACGTC.

The CDR3 sequence: CAWTRGNDRRWYTF. CDR3 nucleotides: TGTGCCTGGACTAGGGGGAACGACCGACGGTGGTACACCTTC. The V and J genes are TRBV30 and TRBJ1-2; D perhaps matches TRBD1 (6 bases). CDR1 is GTSNPN, CDR2 SVGIG, per germline (reference sequence). This CDR3 is built from 14 residues. V lost 4 bases and J lost 11, with 23 bases in between.

The J gene is TRBJ1-6, the V gene TRBV7-9; TRBD1 is a possible D gene (5 bases). Germline-derived CDR1 and CDR2 are SEHNR and FQNEAQ (reference sequence). This CDR3 region has 13 residues. V lost 5 bases, J lost 12 bases, and 14 bases lay in between. The CDR3 nucleotides are TGTGCCAGCAGCCCGGGGCAGGGTGGACCCCTCCACTTT. Amino acids: CASSPGQGGPLHF. Based on the CDR3 plus reference TRBV7-9 and TRBJ1-6, the full variable domain is DTGVSQNPRHKITKRGQNVTFRCDPISEHNRLYWYRQTLGQGPEFLTYFQNEAQLEKSRLLSDRFSAERPKGSFSTLEIQRTEQGDSAMYLCASSPGQGGPLHFGNGTRLTVT.

The chain combines TRBV7-2 with TRBJ2-3; 9 nucleotides align to TRBD2. The CDR3 is 17 amino acids. Looked up from germline, CDR1 is SGHTA and CDR2 is FQGNSA. V lost 5 bases to trimming and J lost 4 bases; unmatched junction nucleotides: 13. The chain's CDR3 is CASSPPGSGGPADTQYF. CDR3 DNA: TGTGCCAGCAGCCCCCCTGGGAGCGGGGGGCCCGCAGATACGCAGTATTTT.

This clonotype was seen at least ten times. The chain joins TRBV20-1 to TRBJ2-5, with D possibly TRBD2 on 7 matching bases. Trimming cost V 1 base and J 0 bases, with 12 bases left between them. Germline V gene lookup returns CDR1 DFQATT and CDR2 SNEGSKA (reference sequence). This CDR3 is 15 amino acids long. CDR3 in DNA: TGCAGTGCTAGAGTACGGGGGGCCGACCAAGAGACCCAGTACTTC. Residues: CSARVRGADQETQYF.

This chain connects TRBV7-2 to TRBJ2-7; 7 bases are a match to TRBD1. Germline V lookup: CDR1 SGHTA, CDR2 FQGNSA. This CDR3 has 13 residues. Losses at the gene ends were 5 bases for V and 7 bases for J; bases not matched to a gene: 8. As DNA, the CDR3 is TGTGCCAGCAGCACCCAGGGGGAGCAAGAGCAGTACGTC. Amino acids: CASSTQGEQEQYV.

This chain links TRBV7-2 with TRBJ2-3; 9 bases align to TRBD1. Germline CDR1 SGHTA, CDR2 FQGNSA. The CDR3 extends over 15 amino acids. The trim removed 2 bases at V and 3 bases at J, leaving 3 bases unmatched. The CDR3 loop reads CASSLSGTGTDTQYF. The CDR3 DNA follows: TGTGCCAGCAGCTTATCCGGGACAGGGACAGATACGCAGTATTTT.

This clonotype was observed a few times. The CDR3 DNA reads TGTGCCAGCAGTTGGACAGTTCAAGAGACCCAGTACTTC. Protein product: CASSWTVQETQYF. The chain has TRBV6-5 and TRBJ2-5; perhaps TRBD1 as D (6 bases). The V gene's germline CDR1 is MNHEY and CDR2 SVGAGI. V was shortened by 4 bases and J by 2 bases, with 8 bases between the two germline ends. This CDR3 is 13 amino acids long.

This clonotype came up a few times. This chain links TRBV9 with TRBJ2-6; TRBD1 aligns across 8 bases. This CDR3 region has 18 residues. V lost 0 bases and J lost 2; bases outside the gene matches: 7. Germline assignment: CDR1 SGDLS and CDR2 YYNGEE. The chain's CDR3 is CASSVGGGQAPGANVLTF. In DNA, the CDR3 is TGTGCCAGCAGCGTAGGTGGGGGACAGGCCCCTGGGGCCAACGTCCTGACTTTC.

This clonotype has only a few counts. V usage is TRBV9 and J usage is TRBJ2-2, with 12 bases that match TRBD2. V gave up 3 bases and J gave up 3 bases; unmatched junction bases: 3. The length of the CDR3 is 16 residues. The germline V gene encodes CDR1 SGDLS and CDR2 YYNGEE. The CDR3 nucleotides read TGTGCCAGCAGCGGAGGACTAGCGGGGTACACCGGGGAGCTGTTTTTT. Encoded protein: CASSGGLAGYTGELFF.

This clonotype has just a few counts. The genes are TRBV4-3 and TRBJ2-3; D remains ambiguous. The CDR3 runs to 13 residues. CDR1 is LGHNA and CDR2 is YSLEER in the germline V gene. V was shortened by 0 bases and J by 3 bases, with 4 bases between the two germline ends. CDR3 DNA sequence: TGCGCCAGCAGCCAAGAGGAAACAGATACGCAGTATTTT. Translating it yields CASSQEETDTQYF.

The rearrangement joins TRBV6-6 to TRBJ1-5; D gene ambiguous. This CDR3 is built from 15 residues. V dropped 5 bases and J dropped 0 bases, with 11 bases sitting between them. The germline V gene has CDR1 MNHNY and CDR2 SVGAGI (reference sequence). CDR3 bases: TGTGCCAGCAGTGAGAACCCTTATAGCAATCAGCCCCAGCATTTT. The encoded protein is CASSENPYSNQPQHF.

In its sample, this clonotype was seen many times. The chain combines TRBV28 with TRBJ2-4; D not certain. Trimming removed 5 bases at V and 1 base at J, with 12 bases between. Germline CDR1 is MDHEN and CDR2 is SYDVKM. The CDR3 totals 15 residues. The DNA of the CDR3 is TGTGCCAGCAGTCCGGGTACGAGGGCCAAAAACATTCAGTACTTC. The encoded protein is CASSPGTRAKNIQYF.

The rearrangement links TRBV7-3 to TRBJ2-7; no firm D call. There are 13 residues in the CDR3. V dropped 5 bases and J dropped 6 bases, with 14 bases sitting between them. Germline V lookup: CDR1 SGHTA, CDR2 FQGTGA. CDR3 in DNA: TGTGCCAGCAGCGCATCGCGGTCCAGCGAGCAGTACTTC. Protein sequence: CASSASRSSEQYF. Filled out from reference TRBV7-3 and TRBJ2-7, the complete variable domain reads GAGVSQTPSNKVTEKGKYVELRCDPISGHTALYWYRQSLGQGPEFLIYFQGTGAADDSGLPNDRFFAVRPEGSVSTLKIQRTERGDSAVYLCASSASRSSEQYFGPGTRLTVT.

This rearrangement joins TRBV6-6 to TRBJ1-5, with no clear D. V gave up 2 bases and J gave up 3 bases, with 8 bases separating them. The CDR3 loop spans 14 amino acids. CDR1 is MNHNY and CDR2 is SVGAGI in the germline V gene (reference sequence). The CDR3 protein is CASSYGGINQPQHF. The CDR3 region has the DNA TGTGCCAGCAGTTACGGCGGGATCAATCAGCCCCAGCATTTT.